A selection of T cell receptor beta chains follows, all from one sample in a study of cytomegalovirus exposure and HLA in healthy donors. TCRdb's copy holds only in-frame clones and misses some; the assay was immunoSEQ multiplex PCR. Of 150,000 or so clones listed, around 80% are singletons. What was sequenced was PBMCs. The source of these receptors is a man aged 25-45 years in good health and CMV-seropositive. Both conserved end residues are part of each CDR3. A D gene is named only where the DNA matches it firmly. A clone size is listed for some rows: how often the clone was seen (once, few, many), or a class if it is expanded.

CDR3aa: CASSDLYGYTF
CDR3nt: TGTGCCAGCAGTGACCTCTATGGCTACACCTTC
abundance: few
v_gene: TRBV6-1
d_gene: .
j_gene: TRBJ1-2

CDR3aa: CASCPRGVTYEQYF
CDR3nt: TGTGCCAGCTGCCCTCGGGGGGTCACCTACGAGCAGTACTTC
abundance: few
v_gene: TRBV27
d_gene: TRBD2
j_gene: TRBJ2-7

CDR3aa: CASSFGDRAYNEQFF
CDR3nt: TGTGCCAGCAGTTTCGGGGACAGGGCCTACAATGAGCAGTTCTTC
abundance: .
v_gene: TRBV28
d_gene: TRBD1
j_gene: TRBJ2-1

CDR3aa: CASSFLAGVHTEAFF
CDR3nt: TGTGCCAGCAGCTTTTTAGCAGGGGTACATACTGAAGCTTTCTTT
abundance: .
v_gene: TRBV5-6
d_gene: .
j_gene: TRBJ1-1

CDR3aa: CASLRGLNYGYTF
CDR3nt: TGTGCCAGCCTGAGGGGGTTGAACTATGGCTACACCTTC
abundance: once
v_gene: TRBV28
d_gene: .
j_gene: TRBJ1-2

CDR3aa: CASSFLAELFNEQFF
CDR3nt: TGCGCCAGCAGCTTTCTAGCGGAACTGTTCAATGAGCAGTTCTTC
abundance: .
v_gene: TRBV5-1
d_gene: TRBD2
j_gene: TRBJ2-1

CDR3aa: CASSHCQGCNYGYTF
CDR3nt: TGCGCCAGCAGTCATTGCCAGGGGTGCAACTATGGCTACACCTTC
abundance: .
v_gene: TRBV23-1
d_gene: .
j_gene: TRBJ1-2

CDR3aa: CASRQSGDTQYF
CDR3nt: TGTGCCAGTAGGCAAAGCGGAGATACGCAGTATTTT
abundance: few
v_gene: TRBV19
d_gene: .
j_gene: TRBJ2-3

CDR3aa: CASTRTGAANIQYF
CDR3nt: TGTGCCAGCACCCGGACAGGGGCAGCAAACATTCAGTACTTC
abundance: .
v_gene: TRBV7-9
d_gene: TRBD1
j_gene: TRBJ2-4

CDR3aa: CASSKEAGDETQYF
CDR3nt: TGCGCCAGCAGCAAAGAAGCGGGAGATGAGACCCAGTACTTC
abundance: .
v_gene: TRBV5-1
d_gene: TRBD2
j_gene: TRBJ2-5

CDR3aa: CASSPRAEGGADTQYF
CDR3nt: TGTGCCAGCAGTCCCCGAGCGGAGGGCGGGGCAGATACGCAGTATTTT
abundance: .
v_gene: TRBV6-6
d_gene: .
j_gene: TRBJ2-3

CDR3aa: CATQDRRTGNTIYF
CDR3nt: TGCGCCACACAGGACAGGCGGACTGGAAACACCATATATTTT
abundance: .
v_gene: TRBV19
d_gene: TRBD1
j_gene: TRBJ1-3

CDR3aa: CASSALVGANVLTF
CDR3nt: TGTGCCAGCAGTGCCCTTGTAGGGGCCAACGTCCTGACTTTC
abundance: .
v_gene: TRBV6-4
d_gene: .
j_gene: TRBJ2-6

CDR3aa: CASSLQGYNTEAFF
CDR3nt: TGTGCCAGCAGTTTACAGGGGTACAACACTGAAGCTTTCTTT
abundance: .
v_gene: TRBV27
d_gene: .
j_gene: TRBJ1-1

CDR3aa: CASSLAGRSGNTIYF
CDR3nt: TGTGCCAGCAGCTTAGCGGGGAGGTCGGGAAACACCATATATTTT
abundance: .
v_gene: TRBV11-2
d_gene: .
j_gene: TRBJ1-3

CDR3aa: CASSLLGGRERNTIYF
CDR3nt: TGTGCCAGCAGCCTCTTGGGCGGGAGAGAACGAAACACCATATATTTT
abundance: few
v_gene: TRBV9
d_gene: .
j_gene: TRBJ1-3

CDR3aa: CASSLGTSYGTQYF
CDR3nt: TGTGCCAGCAGCTTAGGCACTAGTTATGGGACCCAGTACTTC
abundance: .
v_gene: TRBV7-7
d_gene: .
j_gene: TRBJ2-5

CDR3aa: CASIRSDRLNTGELFF
CDR3nt: TGTGCCAGCATCCGATCGGACAGACTCAACACCGGGGAGCTGTTTTTT
abundance: .
v_gene: TRBV27
d_gene: .
j_gene: TRBJ2-2

CDR3aa: CASQLNRVSSYEQYF
CDR3nt: TGTGCCAGCCAATTAAACAGGGTGAGCTCCTACGAGCAGTACTTC
abundance: few
v_gene: TRBV6-1
d_gene: .
j_gene: TRBJ2-7

CDR3aa: CASSVFGLYSNQPQHF
CDR3nt: TGTGCCAGCAGCGTCTTCGGACTTTATAGCAATCAGCCCCAGCATTTT
abundance: few
v_gene: TRBV7-2
d_gene: .
j_gene: TRBJ1-5

CDR3aa: CASSPRAGGTDTQYF
CDR3nt: TGTGCCAGCTCACCACGGGCCGGGGGCACAGATACGCAGTATTTT
abundance: .
v_gene: TRBV18
d_gene: .
j_gene: TRBJ2-3

CDR3aa: CASSLQGLDSETQYF
CDR3nt: TGTGCCAGCAGCTTACAGGGTCTTGATTCAGAGACCCAGTACTTC
abundance: .
v_gene: TRBV7-2
d_gene: .
j_gene: TRBJ2-5

CDR3aa: CASNQDSYSPLHF
CDR3nt: TGTGCCAGTAATCAGGACAGTTATTCACCCCTCCACTTT
abundance: .
v_gene: TRBV19
d_gene: .
j_gene: TRBJ1-6

CDR3aa: CASSVDPSRGSYGYTF
CDR3nt: TGTGCCAGCAGCGTAGACCCATCCCGGGGTTCCTATGGCTACACCTTC
abundance: .
v_gene: TRBV9
d_gene: .
j_gene: TRBJ1-2

CDR3aa: CASRRSSYEQYF
CDR3nt: TGTGCCAGTAGACGGAGCTCCTACGAGCAGTACTTC
abundance: .
v_gene: TRBV27
d_gene: .
j_gene: TRBJ2-7

CDR3aa: CASSPGARETQYF
CDR3nt: TGCGCCAGCAGCCCGGGAGCGCGGGAGACCCAGTACTTC
abundance: .
v_gene: TRBV5-1
d_gene: .
j_gene: TRBJ2-5

CDR3aa: CASSPAGGQETQYF
CDR3nt: TGTGCCAGCAGTCCAGCGGGGGGGCAAGAGACCCAGTACTTC
abundance: .
v_gene: TRBV7-2
d_gene: TRBD2
j_gene: TRBJ2-5

CDR3aa: CASSFLAGVYNEQFF
CDR3nt: TGTGCCAGCAGCTTTCTAGCGGGAGTCTACAATGAGCAGTTCTTC
abundance: once
v_gene: TRBV7-8
d_gene: TRBD2
j_gene: TRBJ2-1

CDR3aa: CASSFELAGARNSYEQYF
CDR3nt: TGTGCCAGCAGTTTTGAACTAGCGGGGGCCCGGAACTCCTACGAGCAGTACTTC
abundance: .
v_gene: TRBV28
d_gene: TRBD2
j_gene: TRBJ2-7

CDR3aa: CASTSYWPERELGEQYF
CDR3nt: TGTGCCAGCACCTCCTATTGGCCGGAGCGGGAGCTGGGGGAGCAGTACTTC
abundance: .
v_gene: TRBV28
d_gene: TRBD2
j_gene: TRBJ2-7